A single sample gave rise to the 5 T cell receptor beta chains below, sequenced in a study of T cells after yellow fever vaccination. A single record per CDR3 protein comes from TCRdb applying MiXCR to the 5' RACE reads. Of around 310,000 distinct CDR3 sequences in the sample, around 4% are singletons; the top ten hold around 20%. Sequenced material: PBMCs, taken on the day of the yellow fever booster vaccination. The receptors shown here come from a man aged 18 to 29 who received the YFV17D yellow fever vaccine.

The CDR3 sequence is CASSQESWGPSTDTQYF. In nucleotides, the CDR3 is TGTGCCAGCAGCCAAGAGTCCTGGGGCCCTAGCACAGATACGCAGTATTTT. This sequence joins TRBV14 and TRBJ2-3, with a weak D call TRBD1 (5 bases). CDR1 and CDR2 from the germline V gene are SGHDN and FVKESK. The CDR3 has 17 amino acids. V was clipped by 0 bases and J by 0 bases, with 13 bases between them. The full variable domain, its missing parts supplied by reference TRBV14 and TRBJ2-3, is EAGVTQFPSHSVIEKGQTVTLRCDPISGHDNLYWYRRVMGKEIKFLLHFVKESKQDESGMPNNRFLAERTGGTYSTLKVQPAELEDSGVYFCASSQESWGPSTDTQYFGPGTRLTVL.

There are a few counts of this clonotype. V and J are TRBV5-1 and TRBJ2-7, with no clear D. Looked up from germline, CDR1 is SGHRS and CDR2 is YFSETQ. V lost 3 bases and J lost 3, with 7 bases in between. The CDR3 length is 12 residues. The CDR3 protein is CASSSHSYEQYF. For the CDR3, the DNA is TGCGCCAGCAGCTCTCATAGCTACGAGCAGTACTTC.

The chain employs TRBV7-8 and TRBJ2-6; TRBD2 matches at 15 bases. The CDR3 loop spans 20 amino acids. V lost 5 bases to trimming and J lost 0 bases; unmatched junction nucleotides: 8. Germline V gene data show CDR1 as SGHVS and CDR2 as FQNEAQ. The CDR3 region has the DNA TGTGCCAGCAGCCACGGGACTAGCGGGGGGCCCCCCTCTGGGGCCAACGTCCTGACTTTC. It is translated as CASSHGTSGGPPSGANVLTF.

The CDR3 here is CATGGRVQETQYF. CDR3 nucleotides: TGTGCCACCGGCGGGAGGGTCCAAGAGACCCAGTACTTC. V is TRBV10-3 and J is TRBJ2-5, with 9 bases matching TRBD2. The V gene's germline CDR1 is ENHRY and CDR2 SYGVKD. Trimming took 10 bases from V and 1 from J; bases not matched to a gene: 4. This CDR3 is built from 13 residues.

This clonotype occurred many times. The CDR3 carries no conserved terminal phenylalanine or tryptophan, so it likely arises from a read error. The limits of the CDR3 on the DNA are not certain, so only TCRdb's listed CDR3 is given. The V gene is TRBV25-1, the J gene TRBJ1-2; the table's D call, TRBD1, has no DNA check behind it. The germline V gene encodes CDR1 MGHDK and CDR2 SYGVNS. The CDR3 has 10 amino acids, counting both end residues. The CDR3 is CASSESGQGH.